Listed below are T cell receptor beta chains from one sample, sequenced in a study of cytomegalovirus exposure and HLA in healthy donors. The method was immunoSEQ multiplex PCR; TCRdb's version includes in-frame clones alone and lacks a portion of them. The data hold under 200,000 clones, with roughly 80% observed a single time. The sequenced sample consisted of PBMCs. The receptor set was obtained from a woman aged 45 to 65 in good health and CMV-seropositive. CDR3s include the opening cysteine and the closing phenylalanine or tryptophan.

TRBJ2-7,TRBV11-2,CASSSRDRGSYEQYF
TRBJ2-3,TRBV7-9,CSSSLQEGKTDTQYF
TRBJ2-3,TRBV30,CAWSVDSNTDTQYF
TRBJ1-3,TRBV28,CASSLFPRRTGTVDGNTIYF
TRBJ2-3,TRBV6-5,CASSPGGAGTDTQYF
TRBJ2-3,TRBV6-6,CASSYLAGGGLDTQYF
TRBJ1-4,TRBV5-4,CASSFQYGEKLFF
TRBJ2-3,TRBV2,CASSEALAGGNPTQYF
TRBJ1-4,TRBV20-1,CSAWTDEKLFF
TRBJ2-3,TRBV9,CASSVGYRMNTDTQYF
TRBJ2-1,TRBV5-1,CASSGGQSLYNEQFF
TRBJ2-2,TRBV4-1,CASSHPLAIPTGELFF
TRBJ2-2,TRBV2,CASSVGQGANTGELFF
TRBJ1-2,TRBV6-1,CASRLRDIRVGYTF
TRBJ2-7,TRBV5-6,CASSATGTSPYEQYF
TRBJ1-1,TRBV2,CASSPNLGGTEAFF
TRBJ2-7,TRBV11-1,CASSQRLDRAIYEQYF
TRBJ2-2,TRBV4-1,CASSQGLSPPSGELFF
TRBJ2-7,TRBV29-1,CSVDTVGPGGYEQYF
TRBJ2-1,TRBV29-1,CSGLARNEQFF
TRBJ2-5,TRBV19,CASSIQRGREQYF
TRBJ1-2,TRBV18,CASSPAGQVPYGYTF
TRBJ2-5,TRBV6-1,CASSPRAGGGETQYF
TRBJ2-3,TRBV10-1,CASSQGGGYTDTQYF
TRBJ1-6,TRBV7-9,CASSFSGLPLHF
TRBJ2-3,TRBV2,CASSSPSGGRTDTQYF
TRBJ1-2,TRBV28,CASSLNPRGYGYTF
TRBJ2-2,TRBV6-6,CASRQRSNTGELFF
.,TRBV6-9,CASSSETGSYEQYF
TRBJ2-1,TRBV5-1,CASSRGQGPGNNEQFF
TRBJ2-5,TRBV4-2,CASSQAGGDRGGTQYF
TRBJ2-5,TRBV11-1,CASSSRAGQETQYF
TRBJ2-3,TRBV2,CASKSFKVAGGTDTQYF
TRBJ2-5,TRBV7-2,CASSLAGTGAEETQYF
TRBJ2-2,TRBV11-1,CASSFLTAANTGELFF
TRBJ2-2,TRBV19,CASSIGGGTGELFF
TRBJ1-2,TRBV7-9,CASSRTTGAYGYTF